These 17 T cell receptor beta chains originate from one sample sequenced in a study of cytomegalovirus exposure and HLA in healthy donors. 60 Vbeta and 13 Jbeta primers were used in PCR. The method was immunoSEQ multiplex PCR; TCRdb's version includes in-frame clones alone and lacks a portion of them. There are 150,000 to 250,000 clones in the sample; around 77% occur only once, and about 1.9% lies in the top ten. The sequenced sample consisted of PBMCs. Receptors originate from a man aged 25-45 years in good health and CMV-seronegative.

The CDR3 sequence is CASRTGGNTIYF. Here the CDR3 DNA reads TGTGCCAGCAGGACAGGGGGCAACACCATATATTTT. The V and J genes are TRBV6-1 and TRBJ1-3; TRBD1 agrees at 10 bases. The germline V gene encodes CDR1 MNHNS and CDR2 SASEGT. The CDR3 has 12 amino acids. J lost 7 bases, V lost 6 bases, and 0 bases had no gene match.

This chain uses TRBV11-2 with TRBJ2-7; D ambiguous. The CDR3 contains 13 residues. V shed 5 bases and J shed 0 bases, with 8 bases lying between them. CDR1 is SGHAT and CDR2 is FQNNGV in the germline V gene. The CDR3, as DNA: TGTGCCAGCAGCGTCCTACGCTCCTACGAGCAGTACTTC. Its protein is CASSVLRSYEQYF.

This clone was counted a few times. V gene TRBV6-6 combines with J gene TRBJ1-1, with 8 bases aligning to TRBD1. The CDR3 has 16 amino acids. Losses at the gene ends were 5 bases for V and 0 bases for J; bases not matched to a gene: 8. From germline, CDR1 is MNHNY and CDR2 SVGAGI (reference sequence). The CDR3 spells CASSTGGVPMNTEAFF. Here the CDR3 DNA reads TGTGCCAGCAGTACAGGGGGGGTTCCGATGAACACTGAAGCTTTCTTT.

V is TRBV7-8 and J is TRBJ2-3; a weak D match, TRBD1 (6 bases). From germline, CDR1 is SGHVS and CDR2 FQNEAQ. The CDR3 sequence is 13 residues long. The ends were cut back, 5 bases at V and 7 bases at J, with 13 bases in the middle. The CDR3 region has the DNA TGTGCCAGCAGCCCACCACAGGGCCATACGCAGTATTTT. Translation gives CASSPPQGHTQYF.

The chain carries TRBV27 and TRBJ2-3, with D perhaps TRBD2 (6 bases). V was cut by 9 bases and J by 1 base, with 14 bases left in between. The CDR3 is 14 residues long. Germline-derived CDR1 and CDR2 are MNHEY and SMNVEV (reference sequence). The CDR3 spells CASSLWGGTDTQYF. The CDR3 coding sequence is TGTGCCAGTAGCCTGTGGGGGGGCACAGATACGCAGTATTTT.

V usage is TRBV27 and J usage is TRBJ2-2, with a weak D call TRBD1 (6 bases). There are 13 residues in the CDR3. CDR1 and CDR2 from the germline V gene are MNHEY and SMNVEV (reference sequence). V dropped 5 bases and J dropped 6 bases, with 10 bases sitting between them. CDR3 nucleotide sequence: TGTGCCAGCAGTACATACAGGGCCGGGGAGCTGTTTTTT. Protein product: CASSTYRAGELFF.

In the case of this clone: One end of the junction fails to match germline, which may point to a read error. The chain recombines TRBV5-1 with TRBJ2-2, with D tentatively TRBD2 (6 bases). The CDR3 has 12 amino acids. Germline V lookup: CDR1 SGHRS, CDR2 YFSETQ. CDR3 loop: CASGGYSGELFF. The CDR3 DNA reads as TGCGCCAGCGGAGGGTACTCCGGTGAGCTGTTTTTT.

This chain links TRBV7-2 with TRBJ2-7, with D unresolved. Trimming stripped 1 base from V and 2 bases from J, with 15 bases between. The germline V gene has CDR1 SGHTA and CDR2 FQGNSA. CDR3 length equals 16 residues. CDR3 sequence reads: CASSLDARRIPYEQYF. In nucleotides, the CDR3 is TGTGCCAGCAGCTTAGATGCTCGGCGGATTCCCTACGAGCAGTACTTC.

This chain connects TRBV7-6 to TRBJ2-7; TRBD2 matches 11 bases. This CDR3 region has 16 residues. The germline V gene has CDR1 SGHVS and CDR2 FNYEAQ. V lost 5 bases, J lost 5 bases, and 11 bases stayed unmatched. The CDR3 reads CASSQLNSGRGHEQYF. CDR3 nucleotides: TGTGCCAGCAGCCAACTTAATAGCGGGAGGGGGCACGAGCAGTACTTC.

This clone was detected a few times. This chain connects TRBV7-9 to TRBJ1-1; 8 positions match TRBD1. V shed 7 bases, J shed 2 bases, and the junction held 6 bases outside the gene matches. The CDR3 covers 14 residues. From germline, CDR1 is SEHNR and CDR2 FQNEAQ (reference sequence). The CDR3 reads CASTRGLGNTEAFF. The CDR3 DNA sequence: TGTGCCAGCACCAGGGGGCTGGGTAACACTGAAGCTTTCTTT.

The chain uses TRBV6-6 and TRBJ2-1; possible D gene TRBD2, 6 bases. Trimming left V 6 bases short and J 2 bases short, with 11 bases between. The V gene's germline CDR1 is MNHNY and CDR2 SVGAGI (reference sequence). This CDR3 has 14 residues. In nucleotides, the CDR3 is TGTGCCAGCAGCACTAGCAGCACCTACAATGAGCAGTTCTTC. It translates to CASSTSSTYNEQFF.

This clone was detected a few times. The CDR3 DNA sequence: TGTGCCAGCAGTTCCCCAGGACTATCGACAGATACGCAGTATTTT. It yields the protein CASSSPGLSTDTQYF. This rearrangement joins TRBV6-6 to TRBJ2-3, with D perhaps matching TRBD2 (6 bases). This CDR3 comprises 15 residues. Trimming removed 4 bases from V and 3 bases from J, with 14 bases in between. CDR1 MNHNY and CDR2 SVGAGI come from the germline V gene (reference sequence).

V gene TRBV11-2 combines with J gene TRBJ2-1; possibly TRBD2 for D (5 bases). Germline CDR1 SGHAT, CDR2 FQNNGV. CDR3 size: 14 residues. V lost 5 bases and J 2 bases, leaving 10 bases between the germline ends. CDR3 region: CASSATGTYNEQFF. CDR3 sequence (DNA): TGTGCCAGCAGCGCCACCGGGACCTACAATGAGCAGTTCTTC.

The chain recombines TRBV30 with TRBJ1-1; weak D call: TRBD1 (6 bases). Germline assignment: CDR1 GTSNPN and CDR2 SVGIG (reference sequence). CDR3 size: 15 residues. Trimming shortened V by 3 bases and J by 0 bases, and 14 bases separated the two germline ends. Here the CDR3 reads CAWRFPGALNTEAFF. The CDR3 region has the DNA TGTGCCTGGAGGTTTCCAGGGGCCTTGAACACTGAAGCTTTCTTT.

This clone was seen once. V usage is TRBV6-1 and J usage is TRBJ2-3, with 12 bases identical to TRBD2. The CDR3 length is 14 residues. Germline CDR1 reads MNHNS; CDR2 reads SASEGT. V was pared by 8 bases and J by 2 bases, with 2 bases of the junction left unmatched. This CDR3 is CASLAGGFTDTQYF. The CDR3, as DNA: TGTGCCAGCCTAGCGGGAGGGTTCACAGATACGCAGTATTTT.

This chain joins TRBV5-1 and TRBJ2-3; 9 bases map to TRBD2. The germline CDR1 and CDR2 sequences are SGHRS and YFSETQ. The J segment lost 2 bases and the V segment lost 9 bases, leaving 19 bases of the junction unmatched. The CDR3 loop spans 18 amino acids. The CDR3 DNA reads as TGCGCCACCGCAACCGGGACTAGCCCTTCCACCCTCACAGATACGCAGTATTTT. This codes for CATATGTSPSTLTDTQYF.

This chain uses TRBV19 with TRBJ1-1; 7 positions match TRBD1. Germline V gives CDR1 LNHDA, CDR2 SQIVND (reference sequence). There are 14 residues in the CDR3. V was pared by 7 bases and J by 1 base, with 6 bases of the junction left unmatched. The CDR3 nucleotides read TGTGCCAGTAAGGGGGACAGCGGGAACACTGAAGCTTTCTTT. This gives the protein CASKGDSGNTEAFF.